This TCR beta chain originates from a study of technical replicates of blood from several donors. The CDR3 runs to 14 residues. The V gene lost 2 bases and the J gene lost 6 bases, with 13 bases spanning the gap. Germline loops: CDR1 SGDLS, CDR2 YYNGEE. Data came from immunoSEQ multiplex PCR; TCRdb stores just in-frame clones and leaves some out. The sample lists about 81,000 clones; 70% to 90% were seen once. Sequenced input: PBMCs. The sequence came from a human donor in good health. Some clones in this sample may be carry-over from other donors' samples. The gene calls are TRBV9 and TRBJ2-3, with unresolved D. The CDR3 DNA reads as TGTGCCAGCAGCGTGAGACCCGCAGCGGATACGCAGTATTTT. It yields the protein CASSVRPAADTQYF.